This TCR beta chain was documented in a study of blood T cell repertoires in COVID-19. The CDR3 runs to 16 residues. Trimming stripped 3 bases from V and 2 bases from J, with 13 bases between. Germline assignment: CDR1 SGHTA and CDR2 FQGNSA. This table comes from immunoSEQ multiplex PCR, and its TCRdb copy is limited to in-frame clones, with some not included. Among some 490,000 clones, 70% to 90% were seen once, and the ten largest hold roughly 8%. The sample was PBMCs or T cells enriched from blood (not recorded which). The clonotype was recovered from an older woman who had recovered from COVID-19. V is TRBV7-2 and J is TRBJ2-2; tentative D call: TRBD2 (6 bases). CDR3 coding DNA: TGTGCCAGCAGCTTGGAGGGACGGATAAACACCGGGGAGCTGTTTTTT. The encoded protein is CASSLEGRINTGELFF.